This entry describes one T cell receptor (beta chain). Its target is unknown. An even split of each subset's genomic DNA across several immunoSEQ plates was performed. Assay used: immunoSEQ multiplex PCR; TCRdb lists only in-frame clones, some missing. The table records roughly 600,000 clones, roughly 98% of them present only once. It was CD45RO-negative cells, positively selected for CCR7, that made up naive CD8 cells, with terminally differentiated effector memory CD45RA+ cells excluded. Healthy HIV-negative adults with no recent acute infections or vaccinations were recruited as donors. The length of the CDR3 is 14 residues. Trimming removed 0 bases at V and 3 bases at J, with 9 bases between. Germline values: CDR1 ENHRY, CDR2 SYGVKD. The data originate from a study of shared clonotypes between healthy human individuals. Study findings and constraints: Among the subsets, naive ones generally showed larger estimated richness than memory ones. A handful of donors showed sharing of around 5% of naive CD4 clonotypes.

The chain uses TRBV10-3 and TRBJ2-7; possible D gene TRBD1, 5 bases. This TCR derives from a man younger than 40 in good health. Material: naive CD8+ T cells sorted from blood. The CDR3 sequence: CAISESRQNYEQYF. The CDR3, as DNA: TGTGCCATCAGTGAGTCGAGACAGAACTACGAGCAGTACTTC.